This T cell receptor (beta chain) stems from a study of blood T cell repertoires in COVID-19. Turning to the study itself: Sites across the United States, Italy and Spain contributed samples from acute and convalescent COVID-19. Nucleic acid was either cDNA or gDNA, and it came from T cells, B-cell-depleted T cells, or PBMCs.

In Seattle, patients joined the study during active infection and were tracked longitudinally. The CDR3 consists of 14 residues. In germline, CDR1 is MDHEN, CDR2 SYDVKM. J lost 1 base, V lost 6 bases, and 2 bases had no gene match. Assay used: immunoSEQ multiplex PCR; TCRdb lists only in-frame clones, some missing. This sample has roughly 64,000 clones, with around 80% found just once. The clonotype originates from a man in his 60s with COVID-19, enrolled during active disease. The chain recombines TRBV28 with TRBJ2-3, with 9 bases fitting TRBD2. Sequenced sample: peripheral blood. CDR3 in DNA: TGTGCCAGCAGGCTAGCGGGACGCACAGATACGCAGTATTTT. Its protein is CASRLAGRTDTQYF.